The rows below give T cell receptor beta chains drawn from one sample of a study of T-cell memory formation after mild COVID-19. TCRdb reanalysed the 5' RACE reads using MiXCR and keeps one entry per CDR3 protein. The sample carries under 300,000 distinct CDR3 sequences, around 15% recorded once. The sample was PBMCs or a T cell subset sorted from them (not recorded which). All receptors derive from a man younger than 35 who had mild COVID-19 (a few samples of this study predate the infection). Cell type and time point are not known. Each CDR3 is given with its conserved first and last residue. The D gene is left open where the match is weak. Clone sizes are given selectively: once, few, many, or a class where the clone is expanded.

>few|-|TRBV7-6|TRBJ1-2
CASSPSGGHLYGYTF
TGTGCCAGCAGCCCCAGCGGGGGACACCTCTATGGCTACACCTTC
>-|-|TRBV7-9|TRBJ2-2
CASSSPTQTGLWTGELFF
TGTGCCAGCAGCTCACCGACTCAAACGGGACTCTGGACCGGGGAGCTGTTTTTT
>-|-|TRBV28|TRBJ1-2
CASSLSESYTF
TGTGCCAGCAGTTTGTCGGAAAGCTACACCTTC
>-|TRBD1|TRBV2|TRBJ2-7
CASSDLGDSYEQYF
TGTGCCAGCAGTGACCTCGGGGACAGCTACGAGCAGTACTTC
>-|TRBD1|TRBV19|TRBJ2-7
CASSIVGQVYEQYF
TGTGCCAGTAGTATAGTGGGACAGGTCTACGAGCAGTACTTC
>few|TRBD1|TRBV6-2/TRBV6-3|TRBJ1-6
CASTKRQRDRGNSPLHF
TGTGCCAGCACCAAGCGACAGCGGGACAGGGGTAATTCACCCCTCCACTTT
>-|-|TRBV20-1|TRBJ1-5
CSARDGQGHQPQHF
TGCAGTGCTAGAGATGGGCAGGGACATCAGCCCCAGCATTTT
>-|TRBD2|TRBV2|TRBJ2-7
CASSTGSGASEQYF
TGTGCCAGCAGTACCGGGAGCGGGGCTAGTGAGCAGTACTTC
>-|-|TRBV6-5|TRBJ2-1
CASSYSNAAGLNYNEQFF
TGTGCCAGCAGTTACTCGAATGCTGCGGGATTAAACTACAATGAGCAGTTCTTC
>-|-|TRBV6-5|TRBJ1-4
CASSYSTGGRLFF
TGTGCCAGCAGTTACTCGACGGGGGGCAGACTGTTTTTT
>many|TRBD2|TRBV11-2|TRBJ2-6
CASSPGGNSGANVLTF
TGTGCCAGCAGCCCCGGGGGGAACTCTGGGGCCAACGTCCTGACTTTC
>few|-|TRBV19|TRBJ2-5
CASSTYRTAMGETQYF
TGTGCCAGTAGTACCTACCGGACCGCCATGGGGGAGACCCAGTACTTC
>few|-|TRBV6-5|TRBJ1-6
CASSYSSVGAPKSPLHF
TGTGCCAGCAGTTACTCGAGTGTGGGAGCCCCAAAGTCACCCCTCCACTTT
>-|-|TRBV20-1|TRBJ1-1
CSGTRGNTEAFF
TGCAGTGGTACGAGAGGGAACACTGAAGCTTTCTTT
>-|-|TRBV5-1|TRBJ2-1
CASSLAGSFSYNEQFF
TGCGCCAGCAGCTTGGCAGGGTCTTTCTCCTACAATGAGCAGTTCTTC
>few|-|TRBV29-1|TRBJ2-3
CSVRRAGITDTQYF
TGCAGCGTTCGCCGGGCGGGTATCACAGATACGCAGTATTTT
>few|-|TRBV3-1|TRBJ1-5
CASSQGIQPQHF
TGTGCCAGCAGTCAGGGGATTCAGCCCCAGCATTTT
>few|-|TRBV7-9|TRBJ2-5
CASSLDRDGFETQYF
TGTGCCAGCAGCTTAGACCGGGATGGTTTTGAGACCCAGTACTTC
>few|-|TRBV20-1|TRBJ1-4
CSARDLRQGSEKLFF
TGCAGTGCTAGAGATCTCAGGCAGGGTAGCGAAAAACTGTTTTTT
>-|-|TRBV2|TRBJ1-3
CASSYPAGNTIYF
TGTGCCAGCAGTTACCCCGCCGGAAACACCATATATTTT
>-|TRBD2|TRBV5-1|TRBJ2-1
CASSLEAGNAGEQFF
TGCGCCAGCAGCTTGGAAGCGGGGAACGCCGGTGAGCAGTTCTTC
>-|-|TRBV5-6|TRBJ2-3
CASSLPGESADTQYF
TGTGCCAGCAGCTTGCCAGGGGAGAGCGCAGATACGCAGTATTTT
>few|-|TRBV7-9|TRBJ2-3
CASSPTYSREVTDTQYF
TGTGCCAGCAGCCCTACCTACAGCAGGGAAGTCACAGATACGCAGTATTTT
>few|-|TRBV7-3|TRBJ2-2
CASSSGTSGELFF
TGTGCCAGCAGCTCGGGGACCTCAGGGGAGCTGTTTTTT
>-|-|TRBV10-3|TRBJ2-3
CATRDLNTDTQYF
TGTGCCACCCGGGACTTAAACACAGATACGCAGTATTTT
>few|-|TRBV28|TRBJ1-1
CASSPPGLPNTEAFF
TGTGCCAGCAGCCCTCCCGGACTGCCGAACACTGAAGCTTTCTTT
>-|-|TRBV5-5|TRBJ2-5
CASSSPGLKETQYF
TGTGCCAGCAGCTCCCCGGGACTTAAAGAGACCCAGTACTTC
>-|TRBD1|TRBV6-5|TRBJ1-5
CASSPGTGRHQPQHF
TGTGCCAGCAGTCCTGGGACAGGGAGGCATCAGCCCCAGCATTTT
>-|-|TRBV11-2|TRBJ2-2
CASSFSPVHTGELFF
TGTGCCAGCAGCTTTAGCCCAGTACACACCGGGGAGCTGTTTTTT
>-|-|TRBV5-1|TRBJ2-3
CASSPGQTTDTQYF
TGCGCCAGCAGCCCCGGACAGACCACAGATACGCAGTATTTT
>-|-|TRBV4-1|TRBJ2-2
CASSQPGELFF
TGCGCCAGCAGCCAACCCGGGGAGCTGTTTTTT
>few|-|TRBV5-1|TRBJ1-1
CASSLGTQKTEAFF
TGCGCCAGCAGCTTGGGGACACAAAAAACTGAAGCTTTCTTT
>few|-|TRBV5-1|TRBJ2-3
CASSLTRNTDTQYF
TGCGCCAGCAGCTTGACTAGGAACACAGATACGCAGTATTTT
>few|-|TRBV5-1|TRBJ2-5
CASSLAGQYQETQYF
TGCGCCAGCAGCTTGGCCGGACAGTACCAAGAGACCCAGTACTTC
>-|TRBD1|TRBV5-1|TRBJ1-2
CASSSQSTGESGYTF
TGCGCCAGCAGCTCCCAATCGACAGGGGAGAGTGGCTACACCTTC
>-|TRBD2|TRBV5-1|TRBJ2-2
CASSFLVPQAGGRTGELFF
TGCGCCAGCAGCTTCCTCGTGCCACAGGCGGGGGGTCGCACCGGGGAGCTGTTTTTT
>many|-|TRBV10-3|TRBJ2-2
CAISGWTTLNTGELFF
TGTGCCATCAGCGGATGGACAACCCTGAACACCGGGGAGCTGTTTTTT
>-|TRBD2|TRBV5-1|TRBJ2-5
CASSFGLRLAEQETQYF
TGCGCCAGCAGCTTCGGACTCCGACTAGCAGAACAAGAGACCCAGTACTTC
>few|-|TRBV5-1|TRBJ2-3
CASSRGPPGDTQYF
TGCGCCAGCAGCCGGGGACCCCCCGGAGATACGCAGTATTTT
>-|TRBD1|TRBV18|TRBJ1-3
CASSLGQGTGNTIYF
TGTGCCAGCTCCCTTGGACAGGGGACGGGAAACACCATATATTTT
>few|-|TRBV5-5|TRBJ1-1
CASSLLPPSPAFF
TGTGCCAGCAGCTTGCTCCCTCCCTCCCCAGCTTTCTTT
>few|-|TRBV2|TRBJ2-3
CASSPRGSEDTQYF
TGTGCCAGCAGTCCCCGAGGCTCAGAGGATACGCAGTATTTT